These 29 T cell receptor beta chains were all obtained from the same sample, sequenced in a study of preoperative IRX-2 immunotherapy in early breast cancer. As for treatment: preoperative locoregional IRX-2 cytokine immunotherapy. This table comes from immunoSEQ multiplex PCR, and its TCRdb copy is limited to in-frame clones, with some not included. The sample gives 40,000 to 45,000 clones, just under 95% of which show up once; roughly 1.6% is in the top ten. The sequenced sample was tumor tissue, obtained after IRX-2 immunotherapy. The source of these receptors is a human donor with breast cancer.

This chain connects TRBV27 to TRBJ2-1, with D tentatively TRBD1 (5 bases). V lost 6 bases and J lost 0, with 18 bases in between. CDR1 and CDR2 (germline): MNHEY, SMNVEV (reference sequence). This CDR3 has 17 residues. CDR3 sequence (DNA): TGTGCCAGCAGCTACAGGCCACCCGCGGTCTCCTACAATGAGCAGTTCTTC. Amino acid sequence: CASSYRPPAVSYNEQFF.

The J gene is TRBJ2-4, the V gene TRBV5-6; D unresolved. Trimming left V 3 bases short and J 6 bases short, with 19 bases between. The germline V gene has CDR1 SGHDT and CDR2 YYEEEE. The CDR3 loop spans 16 amino acids. CDR3 residues: CASSWQGSRLGNIQYF. The CDR3, as DNA: TGTGCCAGCAGCTGGCAAGGTTCGAGGCTGGGAAACATTCAGTACTTC.

This clone was seen more than once but under ten times. This sequence joins TRBV10-3 and TRBJ2-3; D is unclear. Germline V lookup: CDR1 ENHRY, CDR2 SYGVKD. There are 14 residues in the CDR3. Trimming removed 6 bases from V and 0 bases from J, with 10 bases in between. This CDR3 reads CAIRPDASTDTQYF. CDR3 bases: TGTGCCATCAGGCCAGACGCTAGCACAGATACGCAGTATTTT.

The chain combines TRBV29-1 with TRBJ1-2, with D perhaps TRBD1 (5 bases). The CDR3 consists of 13 residues. Germline loops: CDR1 SQVTM, CDR2 ANQGSEA. Trimming shortened V by 8 bases and J by 2 bases, and 15 bases separated the two germline ends. In DNA form, the CDR3 reads TGCAGCACGTTGGAGGAGGGGAACTATGGCTACACCTTC. Protein sequence: CSTLEEGNYGYTF.

In nucleotides, the CDR3 is TGTGCCAGCACCTCCCAAAACAATGAGCAGTTCTTC. As protein: CASTSQNNEQFF. The gene calls are TRBV28 and TRBJ2-1; D gene ambiguous. The CDR3 is 12 amino acids. CDR1 and CDR2 from the germline V gene are MDHEN and SYDVKM. V was trimmed by 7 bases and J by 5 bases, leaving 9 bases between them. The variable domain in full, completed from reference TRBV28 and TRBJ2-1, reads DVKVTQSSRYLVKRTGEKVFLECVQDMDHENMFWYRQDPGLGLRLIYFSYDVKMKEKGDIPEGYSVSREKKERFSLILESASTNQTSMYLCASTSQNNEQFFGPGTRLTVL.

The count of this clone is one. The CDR3 coding sequence is TGTGCCACCAGCGGGGGACTAGCGGGGAACTACGAGCAGTACTTC. It specifies CATSGGLAGNYEQYF. The V and J genes are TRBV15 and TRBJ2-7, with TRBD2 identical over 13 bases. Trimming at V came to 5 bases and at J to 3 bases, leaving 4 bases not matched to a gene. The CDR3 length is 15 residues. Germline V gene sequence: CDR1 LNHNV, CDR2 YYDKDF (reference sequence).

The rearrangement uses TRBV5-1 and TRBJ2-2; D ambiguous. CDR3 length: 16 residues. V was cut by 4 bases and J by 1 base, with 14 bases left in between. Per the germline V gene, CDR1 is SGHRS and CDR2 is YFSETQ. CDR3 loop: CASSLGLQRNTGELFF. The DNA for the CDR3 is TGCGCCAGCAGCCTGGGCCTGCAGAGGAACACCGGGGAGCTGTTTTTT.

By share, this clone ranks as large. The chain uses TRBV7-3 and TRBJ2-3; TRBD2 might be the D (6 bases). V was pared by 4 bases and J by 5 bases, with 13 bases between. The CDR3 spans 14 residues. The germline V gene encodes CDR1 SGHTA and CDR2 FQGTGA. CDR3 amino acids: CASSSGLGGDTQYF. The CDR3 DNA reads as TGTGCCAGCAGCTCAGGACTGGGAGGAGATACGCAGTATTTT.

V gene TRBV4-1 combines with J gene TRBJ1-1; D gene uncertain. Looked up from germline, CDR1 is MGHRA and CDR2 is YSYEKL. This CDR3 is 15 amino acids long. The germline V and J ends were trimmed by 0 bases and 1 base, with 9 bases remaining between them. CDR3 loop: CASSQDPGGNTEAFF. CDR3 nucleotide sequence: TGCGCCAGCAGCCAAGACCCGGGCGGGAACACTGAAGCTTTCTTT.

The chain uses TRBV15 and TRBJ2-1, with D perhaps given as TRBD1 or TRBD2 (7 bases each). This CDR3 region has 16 residues. The germline V and J ends were trimmed by 2 bases and 5 bases, with 16 bases remaining between them. Germline CDR1 LNHNV, CDR2 YYDKDF (reference sequence). Here the CDR3 reads CATSRQGGGGDNEQFF. The CDR3 DNA is TGTGCCACCAGCAGACAGGGGGGGGGAGGGGACAATGAGCAGTTCTTC.

J is TRBJ2-3 and V is TRBV7-9; weak D call: TRBD2 (5 bases). V was pared by 4 bases and J by 3 bases, with 14 bases between. Germline CDR1 SEHNR, CDR2 FQNEAQ (reference sequence). The CDR3 consists of 15 residues. The CDR3 nucleotides read TGTGCCAGCAGCTCAGCGCTGGAGGAAACAGATACGCAGTATTTT. This encodes CASSSALEETDTQYF.

This chain connects TRBV5-4 to TRBJ2-1; 9 bases map to TRBD2. CDR3 length: 15 residues. Germline V gene sequence: CDR1 SGHNT, CDR2 YYREEE (reference sequence). The J segment lost 10 bases and the V segment lost 3 bases, leaving 11 bases of the junction unmatched. The CDR3 DNA is TGTGCCAGCAGCTCTGGGGTAGCGGGAGTGAACGAGCAGTTCTTC. Encoded protein: CASSSGVAGVNEQFF.

J is TRBJ2-3 and V is TRBV4-3, with D possibly TRBD2 on 6 matching bases. Trimming stripped 1 base from V and 14 bases from J, with 19 bases between. The CDR3 runs 14 residues. Germline V gives CDR1 LGHNA, CDR2 YSLEER. For the CDR3, the DNA is TGCGCCAGCAGCCAAGGCAGTGAGGGACTCATTCCGTATTTT. Protein product: CASSQGSEGLIPYF.

In this sample, this clone turned up once. The V and J genes are TRBV4-2 and TRBJ2-4; D assignment may be TRBD1 or TRBD2 (7 bases each). Trimming pared 4 bases from V and 10 bases from J, leaving 11 bases between. The CDR3 loop spans 12 amino acids. Germline V gene sequence: CDR1 LGHNA, CDR2 YNFKEQ. CDR3 region: CASSPGGGIQYF. The CDR3 bases are TGTGCCAGCAGCCCAGGGGGGGGGATTCAGTACTTC.

The J gene is TRBJ2-3, the V gene TRBV14, with 11 bases that match TRBD2. V dropped 4 bases and J dropped 4; count of bases not matched to a gene: 10. The CDR3 has 17 residues. CDR1 and CDR2 (germline): SGHDN, FVKESK. The CDR3 loop is CASSRGYGTSGPDTQYF. The CDR3 DNA follows: TGTGCCAGCAGCCGAGGTTACGGGACTAGCGGCCCAGATACGCAGTATTTT.

This chain links TRBV7-6 with TRBJ2-7, with 8 nucleotides matching TRBD1. V gave up 2 bases and J gave up 2 bases; unmatched junction bases: 8. The V gene's germline CDR1 is SGHVS and CDR2 FNYEAQ. This CDR3 is 16 amino acids long. The CDR3 spells CASSLPGGVGTYEQYF. For the CDR3, the DNA is TGTGCCAGCAGCTTACCAGGGGGCGTAGGGACCTACGAGCAGTACTTC.

The V and J genes are TRBV7-9 and TRBJ2-3; TRBD2 matches at 10 bases. V gave up 11 bases and J gave up 3 bases; unmatched junction bases: 5. Per germline, CDR1 SEHNR and CDR2 FQNEAQ (reference sequence). There are 13 residues in the CDR3. The CDR3 DNA reads TGTGCCGGTAGCGGGAGGAAGACAGATACGCAGTATTTT. Translated: CAGSGRKTDTQYF. The entire variable domain, with the rest obtained from reference TRBV7-9 and TRBJ2-3, is as follows: DTGVSQNPRHKITKRGQNVTFRCDPISEHNRLYWYRQTLGQGPEFLTYFQNEAQLEKSRLLSDRFSAERPKGSFSTLEIQRTEQGDSAMYLCAGSGRKTDTQYFGPGTRLTVL.

CDR3 sequence: CASSFRGATDTQYF. CDR3 nucleotides: TGTGCCAGCAGCTTCCGGGGGGCCACAGATACGCAGTATTTT. The chain is built from TRBV11-3 and TRBJ2-3, with D tentatively TRBD2 (7 bases). CDR1 and CDR2 (germline): SGHNT, YENEEA. CDR3 length equals 14 residues. The germline V and J ends were trimmed by 3 bases and 2 bases, with 9 bases remaining between them.

The V and J genes are TRBV6-6 and TRBJ1-1; D not resolved. This CDR3 has 12 residues. Trimming cost V 6 bases and J 4 bases, with 9 bases left between them. Germline V gene sequence: CDR1 MNHNY, CDR2 SVGAGI (reference sequence). The CDR3 region has the DNA TGTGCCAGCAGGCCCGGCCCCACTGAAGCTTTCTTT. Its translation: CASRPGPTEAFF.

This sequence joins TRBV10-3 and TRBJ2-6; 9 bases align to TRBD2. Germline V CDR1 and CDR2: ENHRY, SYGVKD. The junction had 2 bases not matched to a gene; V was cut back by 2 bases and J by 3 bases. The CDR3 contains 16 residues. The CDR3 protein is CAISEIAGDGANVLTF. CDR3 nucleotide sequence: TGTGCCATCAGTGAGATAGCGGGAGATGGGGCCAACGTCCTGACTTTC.

J is TRBJ1-4 and V is TRBV5-1; the D gene is possibly TRBD1 (5 bases). The germline CDR1 and CDR2 sequences are SGHRS and YFSETQ. The CDR3 consists of 17 residues. The V and J ends lost 4 bases and 5 bases respectively, with 21 bases between them. The CDR3 coding sequence is TGCGCCAGCAGCCCAGGGAGGTCAGGCCCACTCAATGAAAAACTGTTTTTT. It translates to CASSPGRSGPLNEKLFF.

This chain connects TRBV6-7 to TRBJ1-6; the D is unclear. TRBV6-7 is flagged as an ORF with uncertain function. CDR3 length: 12 residues. V shed 7 bases and J shed 15 bases, with 16 bases lying between them. As DNA, the CDR3 is TGTGCCAGCATCACCCCGAGGCGGGACCTCCACTTT. This gives the protein CASITPRRDLHF.

The chain employs TRBV19 and TRBJ2-7; D call uncertain. V lost 3 bases, J lost 3 bases, and 9 bases lay in between. The CDR3 is 13 residues long. Per germline, CDR1 LNHDA and CDR2 SQIVND (reference sequence). The CDR3 protein is CASSIGQDYEQYF. CDR3 DNA: TGTGCCAGTAGTATCGGGCAAGACTACGAGCAGTACTTC.

The chain combines TRBV7-3 with TRBJ2-3; D assignment may be TRBD1 or TRBD2 (7 bases each). Trimming shortened V by 5 bases and J by 2 bases, and 14 bases separated the two germline ends. This CDR3 spans 15 amino acids. Germline values: CDR1 SGHTA, CDR2 FQGTGA. CDR3 in DNA: TGTGCCAGCAGCCCCAGGGGGGGTTCCACAGATACGCAGTATTTT. The encoded protein is CASSPRGGSTDTQYF. The variable domain in full, completed from reference TRBV7-3 and TRBJ2-3, reads GAGVSQTPSNKVTEKGKYVELRCDPISGHTALYWYRQSLGQGPEFLIYFQGTGAADDSGLPNDRFFAVRPEGSVSTLKIQRTERGDSAVYLCASSPRGGSTDTQYFGPGTRLTVL.

V is TRBV28 and J is TRBJ1-2; D call uncertain. Germline V gene lookup returns CDR1 MDHEN and CDR2 SYDVKM. This CDR3 is built from 12 residues. Trimming took 6 bases from V and 8 from J, leaving 13 bases between them. The CDR3 DNA reads as TGTGCCAGCAGACCAGCTGGCTGGGGCTACACCTTC. Its protein is CASRPAGWGYTF.

The genes are TRBV5-1 and TRBJ2-1; the match to TRBD2 covers 7 bases. The CDR3 contains 14 residues. Losses at the gene ends were 5 bases for V and 4 bases for J; bases not matched to a gene: 6. CDR1 SGHRS and CDR2 YFSETQ come from the germline V gene. The CDR3, as DNA: TGCGCCAGCAGGACGGCGGGGGAGTACAATGAGCAGTTCTTC. Its translation is CASRTAGEYNEQFF.

This rearrangement joins TRBV7-2 to TRBJ2-3; no definite D call. Per germline, CDR1 SGHTA and CDR2 FQGNSA. V was cut by 3 bases and J by 0 bases, with 1 base left in between. There are 12 residues in the CDR3. CDR3 residues: CASSFSTDTQYF. Written as DNA, the CDR3 is TGTGCCAGCAGCTTTAGCACAGATACGCAGTATTTT.

The V gene is TRBV7-2, the J gene TRBJ1-2, with D maybe TRBD1 (6 bases). The CDR3 sequence is 14 residues long. Germline V gene lookup returns CDR1 SGHTA and CDR2 FQGNSA. V was trimmed by 3 bases and J by 0 bases, leaving 8 bases between them. The CDR3 DNA reads as TGTGCCAGCAGCTTCAGGGGCCCTAACTATGGCTACACCTTC. Translated, it gives CASSFRGPNYGYTF.

V and J are TRBV18 and TRBJ2-3; D may be TRBD1 or TRBD2 (5 bases each). The CDR3 consists of 14 residues. Trimming removed 6 bases at V and 3 bases at J, with 13 bases between. Germline-derived CDR1 and CDR2 are KGHSH and LQKENI. Here the CDR3 DNA reads TGTGCCAGCTCGTCCGGGACGACTACAGATACGCAGTATTTT. This gives the protein CASSSGTTTDTQYF.